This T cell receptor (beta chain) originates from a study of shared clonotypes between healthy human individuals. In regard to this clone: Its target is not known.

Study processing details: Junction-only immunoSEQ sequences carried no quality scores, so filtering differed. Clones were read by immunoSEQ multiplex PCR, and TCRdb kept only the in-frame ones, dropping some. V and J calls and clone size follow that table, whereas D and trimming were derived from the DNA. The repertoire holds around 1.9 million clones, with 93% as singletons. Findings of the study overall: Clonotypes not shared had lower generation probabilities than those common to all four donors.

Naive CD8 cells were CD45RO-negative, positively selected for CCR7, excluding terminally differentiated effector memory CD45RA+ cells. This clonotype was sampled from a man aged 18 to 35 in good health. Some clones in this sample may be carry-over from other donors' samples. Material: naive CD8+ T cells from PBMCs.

The CDR3 reads CASSISTLVITDTQYF. The CDR3 nucleotides read TGTGCCAGTAGTATCTCGACCTTAGTTATCACAGATACGCAGTATTTT. This chain links TRBV19 with TRBJ2-3; D ambiguous. The length of the CDR3 is 16 residues. V lost 3 bases to trimming and J lost 2 bases, with 15 bases between them. CDR1 is LNHDA and CDR2 is SQIVND in the germline V gene (reference sequence).